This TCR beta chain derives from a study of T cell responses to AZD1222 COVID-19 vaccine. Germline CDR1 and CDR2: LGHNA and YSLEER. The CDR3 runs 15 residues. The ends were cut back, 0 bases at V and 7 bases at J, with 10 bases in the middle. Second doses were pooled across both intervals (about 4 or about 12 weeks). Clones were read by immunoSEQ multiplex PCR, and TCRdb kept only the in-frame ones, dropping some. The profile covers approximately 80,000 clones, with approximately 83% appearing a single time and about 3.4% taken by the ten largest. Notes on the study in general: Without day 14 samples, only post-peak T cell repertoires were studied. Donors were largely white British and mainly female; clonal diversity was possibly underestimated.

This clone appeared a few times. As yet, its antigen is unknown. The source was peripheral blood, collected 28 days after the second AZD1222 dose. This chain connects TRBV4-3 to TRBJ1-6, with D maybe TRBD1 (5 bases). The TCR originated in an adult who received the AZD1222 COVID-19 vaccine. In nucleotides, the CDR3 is TGCGCCAGCAGCCAAGATGGGGCGATCAATTCACCCCTCCACTTT. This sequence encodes CASSQDGAINSPLHF.